This T cell receptor beta chain derives from a study of blood T cell repertoires in COVID-19. For the study at large: COVID-19 samples from acute and convalescent phases originated in the United States, Italy and Spain. The analysed material was cDNA or gDNA that came from T cells, B-cell-depleted T cells, or PBMCs.

In germline, CDR1 is LGHNA, CDR2 YNFKEQ. Unmatched junction bases numbered 6, after V lost 4 bases and J lost 1 base. CDR3 size: 16 residues. How the authors handled the data: Cell counts per sample came from amplifying reference gene primers. Sequenced by immunoSEQ multiplex PCR; TCRdb stores in-frame clones only, minus some. V and J calls and clone size are as listed in that table; D and trimming were resolved from the DNA. This table holds roughly 97,000 clones, about 87% found once. The chain is built from TRBV4-2 and TRBJ2-2; 7 bases match TRBD2. The receptor comes from a man between 45 and 60 years old with acute or convalescent COVID-19. The sequenced sample consisted of peripheral blood. The CDR3 DNA is TGTGCCAGCAGCCCCTCGGGCGGGAGGAACACCGGGGAGCTGTTTTTT. Protein sequence: CASSPSGGRNTGELFF.